Listed below are T cell receptor beta chains from one sample, sequenced in a study of neurological immune-mediated disorders. TCRdb re-derived calls from the 5' RACE reads in MiXCR, one entry per CDR3 protein. The sample lists roughly 49,000 distinct CDR3 sequences, about 13% occurring once. Sequences were obtained from PBMCs. The origin of the receptors is a male donor with HTLV-1-associated myelopathy (HAM/TSP). Both conserved end residues are part of each CDR3. A D gene is named only where the DNA matches it firmly. Part of the rows lack a size; the others show once, few, many or a class for expanded clones.

cdr3_nt cdr3_aa clone_size j_call d_call v_call
TGCAGTGCAATCGGGACAGCCCGCGAGCAGTACTTC CSAIGTAREQYF many TRBJ2-7 TRBD1 TRBV20-1
TGTGCCAGCAGTAGAGCCGGGACGGACGAATATGGCTACACCTTC CASSRAGTDEYGYTF many TRBJ1-2 . TRBV6-5
TGTGCCACCAGCAGAGAGTCGGCTGGGTCCACCTACGAGCAGTACTTC CATSRESAGSTYEQYF many TRBJ2-7 . TRBV15
TGTGCCAGCAGTGATACAGGGGATAATTCACCCCTCCACTTT CASSDTGDNSPLHF many TRBJ1-6 TRBD1 TRBV6-1
TGCAGTGCTAGAGATGCCGGACTAGTCTATGGCTACACCTTC CSARDAGLVYGYTF . TRBJ1-2 . TRBV20-1
TGTGCCAGCAGCTTAGGGTCAGGAACCTACGAGCAGTACTTC CASSLGSGTYEQYF many TRBJ2-7 . TRBV11-3
TGTGCCAGCAGCCCCCCAGGGTTCACTGAAGCTTTCTTT CASSPPGFTEAFF . TRBJ1-1 . TRBV7-9
TGCGCCAGCAGCTTGGGGACCCCGCTGAAGGAAAAACTGTTTTTT CASSLGTPLKEKLFF many TRBJ1-4 . TRBV5-1
TGTGCCAGCAGTTTAGGACTATTGGGGGGGACCCAGTACTTC CASSLGLLGGTQYF many TRBJ2-5 . TRBV12-3/TRBV12-4
TGTGCCAGCAGCTTAGACAGGGACTATGGCTACACCTTC CASSLDRDYGYTF few TRBJ1-2 . TRBV7-8
TGCGCCAGCAGTGAAGCGACAGTCAACTATGGCTACACCTTC CASSEATVNYGYTF . TRBJ1-2 . TRBV10-2
TGCAGCGTCCGTGGGGGGGCTAACTATGGCTACACCTTC CSVRGGANYGYTF many TRBJ1-2 . TRBV29-1
TGTGCCAGCAGCTTACGTCCCGGAGGTCTCTACGAGCAGTACTTC CASSLRPGGLYEQYF many TRBJ2-7 . TRBV7-3
TGTGCCAGCAGTGGTCAGGGTCACGAGCAGTACTTC CASSGQGHEQYF many TRBJ2-7 . TRBV2
TGCGCCAGCCAACTAGAAACCACAGATACGCAGTATTTT CASQLETTDTQYF many TRBJ2-3 . TRBV5-1
TGTGCCAGCAGCCCTTTTGGCGGGCTGAATGAAAAACTGTTTTTT CASSPFGGLNEKLFF many TRBJ1-4 . TRBV3-1
TGCGCCAGCAGCGTAACTGGGTTAACAGGGAGCCAAGAGACCCAGTACTTC CASSVTGLTGSQETQYF many TRBJ2-5 . TRBV5-1
TGTGCCAGCAGTTTCTGGGGGACTAATGAAAAACTGTTTTTT CASSFWGTNEKLFF many TRBJ1-4 . TRBV12-3/TRBV12-4
TGTGCCAGCAGCTTAAGGGCCGCGTCCAAAAGCACAGATACGCAGTATTTT CASSLRAASKSTDTQYF many TRBJ2-3 . TRBV7-2
TGTGCCAGCAGCGCCGGACAGGGACTAGCCAAAAACATTCAGTACTTC CASSAGQGLAKNIQYF many TRBJ2-4 TRBD1 TRBV9
TGTGCAACCCTCCAGGACACGGTTCAGCCCCAGCATTTT CATLQDTVQPQHF many TRBJ1-5 . TRBV6-1